This entry features one T cell receptor beta chain sequence. Germline CDR1 reads SGHVS; CDR2 reads FQNEAQ. With 1 base removed from V and 4 bases from J, the gap between germline ends came to 12 bases. The CDR3 contains 15 residues. These data originate in a study of cytomegalovirus exposure and HLA in healthy donors. The protocol was immunoSEQ multiplex PCR, while the TCRdb copy is restricted to in-frame clones and leaves out a portion. The data show more than 300,000 clones, 86% seen once. The receptor was isolated from a woman aged 18-35 years in good health and CMV-seronegative. The gene calls are TRBV7-8 and TRBJ2-3; D remains ambiguous. Sequencing was carried out using PBMCs. CDR3 sequence: CASSLGFRVADTQYF. CDR3 DNA: TGTGCCAGCAGCTTAGGCTTTCGAGTCGCAGATACGCAGTATTTT.